These 18 T cell receptor beta chains were all obtained from the same sample, sequenced in a study of Graves' ophthalmopathy and Graves' hyperthyroidism. RNA transcripts served as template for amplifying TCR beta CDR3 sequences. An initial RT-PCR round employing HTBI primers preceded a second-round multiplex PCR. MiXCR was run by TCRdb on the multiplex PCR reads, yielding one entry per CDR3 protein. The sample holds some 350,000 distinct CDR3 sequences, 17% seen once. Sequenced sample: peripheral blood. The receptors originated from an adult woman with stable Graves' hyperthyroidism.

This clonotype was observed at least ten times. The CDR3 here is CASSSGSRDEQYF. The CDR3 nucleotides are TGTGCCAGCAGTAGCGGGAGTCGTGACGAGCAGTACTTC. The V and J genes are TRBV28 and TRBJ2-7; TRBD2 aligns across 8 bases. The CDR3 length is 13 residues. In germline, CDR1 is MDHEN, CDR2 SYDVKM. J lost 5 bases, V lost 5 bases, and 5 bases had no gene match.

This clonotype was observed at least ten times. The genes are TRBV7-9 and TRBJ1-2; no reliable D call. Trimming took 2 bases from V and 2 from J, leaving 6 bases between them. The germline CDR1 and CDR2 sequences are SEHNR and FQNEAQ (reference sequence). The CDR3 is 13 residues long. The CDR3 loop is CASSLLLNYGYTF. The CDR3 bases are TGTGCCAGCAGCTTATTACTGAACTATGGCTACACCTTC. The full variable domain, its missing parts supplied by reference TRBV7-9 and TRBJ1-2, is DTGVSQNPRHKITKRGQNVTFRCDPISEHNRLYWYRQTLGQGPEFLTYFQNEAQLEKSRLLSDRFSAERPKGSFSTLEIQRTEQGDSAMYLCASSLLLNYGYTFGSGTRLTVV.

This clonotype was picked up many times. V and J are TRBV5-5 and TRBJ2-7; 10 bases match TRBD1. The V and J ends lost 4 bases and 7 bases, in that order; junction bases with no gene match: 8. CDR1 is SGHKS and CDR2 is YYEKEE in the germline V gene (reference sequence). This CDR3 comprises 14 residues. The CDR3 bases are TGTGCCAGCAGCCCCGGACAGGGGGTGCGAGAGCAGTACTTC. This encodes CASSPGQGVREQYF.

This clonotype was observed at least ten times. For the CDR3, the DNA is TGTGCCAGCAATAAGGGGATAGGTCACTACGAGCAGTACTTC. Translation: CASNKGIGHYEQYF. The genes are TRBV6-1 and TRBJ2-7; D might be TRBD1 (5 bases). From germline, CDR1 is MNHNS and CDR2 SASEGT. V lost 7 bases and J 3 bases, leaving 16 bases between the germline ends. The CDR3 covers 14 residues.

This clonotype was seen ten or more times. This chain connects TRBV20-1 to TRBJ2-5; D unresolved. V was cut by 6 bases and J by 5 bases, with 13 bases left in between. Germline CDR1 is DFQATT and CDR2 is SNEGSKA (reference sequence). CDR3 length: 12 amino acids. CDR3 in amino acids: CSANPLGETQYF. For the CDR3, the DNA is TGCAGTGCAAATCCATTGGGGGAGACCCAGTACTTC.

Comments on this clonotype: Given a much more abundant clone one base away, this may be a read error. The V and J genes are TRBV29-1 and TRBJ2-2; D is possibly TRBD2 (6 bases). Germline V gene data show CDR1 as SQVTM and CDR2 as ANQGSEA. The CDR3 covers 12 residues. CDR3 in amino acids: CSVWAGGGELCF. The CDR3 coding sequence is TGCAGCGTTTGGGCCGGTGGCGGGGAGCTGTGTTTT.

This clonotype has ten or more counts. CDR3 protein: CATSDRTGDYGYTF. The CDR3, as DNA: TGTGCCACCAGTGACCGGACAGGGGACTATGGCTACACCTTC. V usage is TRBV24-1 and J usage is TRBJ1-2; 9 positions agree with TRBD1. Trimming took 4 bases from V and 3 from J; bases not matched to a gene: 2. The CDR3 runs to 14 residues. Germline loops: CDR1 KGHDR, CDR2 SFDVKD.

With respect to this clonotype: The conserved phenylalanine or tryptophan normally closing the CDR3 is absent here, so this likely arose from a read error. The chain couples TRBV18 to TRBJ1-5, with D perhaps TRBD1 (6 bases). The length of the CDR3 is 15 residues. V was shortened by 4 bases and J by 7 bases, with 17 bases between the two germline ends. The germline gives CDR1 KGHSH, CDR2 LQKENI. The CDR3 region has the DNA TGTGCCAGCTCACGGGGTCAGGGGAATCAGCAGCCCCAGCATTAT. Protein sequence: CASSRGQGNQQPQHY.

This clonotype was detected many times. The chain employs TRBV28 and TRBJ1-2; D unclear. V was shortened by 6 bases and J by 0 bases, with 8 bases between the two germline ends. Germline CDR1 is MDHEN and CDR2 is SYDVKM. This CDR3 is built from 13 residues. The CDR3 loop reads CASRSNANYGYTF. Written as DNA, the CDR3 is TGTGCCAGCAGGAGCAACGCTAACTATGGCTACACCTTC.

The sample holds many counts of this clonotype. V is TRBV20-1 and J is TRBJ2-7; weak D call: TRBD1 (6 bases). The CDR3 sequence is 13 residues long. Germline values: CDR1 DFQATT, CDR2 SNEGSKA (reference sequence). The V and J ends lost 7 bases and 2 bases respectively, with 15 bases between them. The CDR3 spells CSVRSQGTYEQYF. The CDR3, as DNA: TGCAGTGTAAGGTCACAGGGTACCTACGAGCAGTACTTC.

On this clonotype itself: One end of the junction does not line up with germline, which may come from a read error. The rearrangement links TRBV12-3 or TRBV12-4 to TRBJ1-1; unclear D gene. This CDR3 comprises 14 residues. CDR3 protein: CASSFLQTATEAFF. DNA of the CDR3: TGTGCCAGCAGTTTTCTACAAACGGCTACTGAGGCTTTCTTT.

Many counts were recorded for this clonotype. One base away lies a much larger clone, so this may be a sequencing read error. The chain couples TRBV12-3 or TRBV12-4 to TRBJ1-2; 8 nucleotides agree with TRBD1. V dropped 5 bases and J dropped 2; count of bases not matched to a gene: 4. The CDR3 runs 14 residues. CDR3 sequence (DNA): TGTGCCAGCAGTCCACAGGGGGGAAACTATGGCTACACCTTC. As protein: CASSPQGGNYGYTF.

This clonotype occurred many times. The gene calls are TRBV27 and TRBJ1-2; D is ambiguous. Trimming removed 7 bases at V and 2 bases at J, with 5 bases between. The germline V gene encodes CDR1 MNHEY and CDR2 SMNVEV (reference sequence). This CDR3 contains 11 residues. CDR3 region: CASMGNYGYTF. DNA for the CDR3: TGTGCCAGCATGGGCAACTATGGCTACACCTTC.

The gene calls are TRBV27 and TRBJ1-6; TRBD1 agrees at 7 bases. After removal of 5 bases from V and 0 bases from J, the junction contained 4 bases not matched to a gene. CDR3 length: 16 amino acids. Germline values: CDR1 MNHEY, CDR2 SMNVEV (reference sequence). CDR3 sequence: CASSPGTVSYNSPLHF. The CDR3 DNA reads TGTGCCAGCAGTCCCGGGACAGTCTCCTATAATTCACCCCTCCACTTT.

This clonotype was detected ten times or more. The chain links TRBV15 to TRBJ2-4; TRBD2 matches 12 bases. Germline trimming cut 4 bases from V and 8 bases from J; bases unmatched to any gene: 6. CDR1 is LNHNV and CDR2 is YYDKDF in the germline V gene (reference sequence). The CDR3 contains 15 residues. CDR3 in DNA: TGTGCCACCAGCAATCCTAGCGGGAGGGTAGACATTCAGTACTTC. Translated, it gives CATSNPSGRVDIQYF.

This clonotype has at least ten counts. V is TRBV27 and J is TRBJ2-7; no definite D call. CDR3 length: 13 residues. The germline V gene encodes CDR1 MNHEY and CDR2 SMNVEV (reference sequence). Trimming left V 6 bases short and J 3 bases short, with 12 bases between. The CDR3 region is CASSPGQFYEQYF. CDR3 nucleotides: TGTGCCAGCAGCCCCGGGCAGTTCTACGAGCAGTACTTC.

This clonotype occurred many times. The chain carries TRBV7-9 and TRBJ2-7; D may be TRBD2 (5 bases). The CDR3 has 14 amino acids. The V gene's germline CDR1 is SEHNR and CDR2 FQNEAQ (reference sequence). V lost 2 bases and J lost 3, with 11 bases in between. For the CDR3, the DNA is TGTGCCAGCAGCTTATGGGGAGATAACTACGAGCAGTACTTC. It translates to CASSLWGDNYEQYF.

This chain uses TRBV7-8 with TRBJ1-1; the D gene is possibly TRBD1 (6 bases). The CDR3 has 15 residues. The V end was cut by 0 bases, the J end by 1 base, with 9 bases between. The germline gives CDR1 SGHVS, CDR2 FQNEAQ. The CDR3 region is CASSLARGWNTEAFF. The CDR3 nucleotides read TGTGCCAGCAGCTTAGCGAGGGGGTGGAACACTGAAGCTTTCTTT.